This passage covers 27 T cell receptor beta chains from one sample sequenced in a study of sequential checkpoint blockade in melanoma. Noted treatment: randomized to nivolumab then ipilimumab (arm A) or the reverse (arm B). The table came from immunoSEQ multiplex PCR; TCRdb's copy has only in-frame clones and leaves some out. The sample carries about 7,200 clones, approximately 22% recorded once. Material: tumor tissue (inferred from file names), obtained from a patient given nivolumab and ipilimumab in sequence. The receptors originated from a human donor with melanoma.

The sample holds a few counts of this clone. V usage is TRBV11-3 and J usage is TRBJ1-6; maybe TRBD1 (6 bases). The germline V gene encodes CDR1 SGHNT and CDR2 YENEEA. The length of the CDR3 is 14 residues. The V and J ends lost 5 bases and 10 bases respectively, with 15 bases between them. CDR3 coding DNA: TGTGCCAGCAGCCCCCTCGGGGGCGACTCACCCCTCCACTTT. It codes for CASSPLGGDSPLHF.

The J gene is TRBJ1-3, the V gene TRBV5-1, with 7 bases fitting TRBD1. The germline V gene has CDR1 SGHRS and CDR2 YFSETQ. This CDR3 comprises 17 residues. V trimming: 2 bases; J trimming: 0 bases; junction bases outside the gene matches: 8. The CDR3 region has the DNA TGCGCCAGCAGCTTAGCGGGACAGACGGGCTCTGGAAACACCATATATTTT. Protein: CASSLAGQTGSGNTIYF. Variable domain in full (rest from reference TRBV5-1 and TRBJ1-3): KAGVTQTPRYLIKTRGQQVTLSCSPISGHRSVSWYQQTPGQGLQFLFEYFSETQRNKGNFPGRFSGRQFSNSRSEMNVSTLELGDSALYLCASSLAGQTGSGNTIYFGEGSWLTVV.

This clone was counted a few times. The rearrangement links TRBV9 to TRBJ1-4; D ambiguous. Germline loops: CDR1 SGDLS, CDR2 YYNGEE. This CDR3 is 15 amino acids long. Between the trimmed V and J ends, which lost 1 base and 3 bases, there was a span of 10 bases. CDR3 amino acids: CASSVRTIANEKLFF. The DNA of the CDR3 is TGTGCCAGCAGCGTACGGACCATCGCTAATGAAAAACTGTTTTTT. The full variable domain, its missing parts supplied by reference TRBV9 and TRBJ1-4, is DSGVTQTPKHLITATGQRVTLRCSPRSGDLSVYWYQQSLDQGLQFLIQYYNGEERAKGNILERFSAQQFPDLHSELNLSSLELGDSALYFCASSVRTIANEKLFFGSGTQLSVL.

This clone was seen at least ten times. V usage is TRBV11-3 and J usage is TRBJ2-5, with D unclear. Germline-derived CDR1 and CDR2 are SGHNT and YENEEA. The CDR3 contains 14 residues. V lost 7 bases and J lost 1, with 13 bases in between. CDR3 in amino acids: CASTITGLQETQYF. CDR3 nucleotides: TGTGCCAGCACCATTACTGGCCTCCAAGAGACCCAGTACTTC. Combining the CDR3 with reference TRBV11-3 and TRBJ2-5 gives the whole variable domain EAGVVQSPRYKIIEKKQPVAFWCNPISGHNTLYWYLQNLGQGPELLIRYENEEAVDDSQLPKDRFSAERLKGVDSTLKIQPAELGDSAVYLCASTITGLQETQYFGPGTRLLVL.

The sample holds a few counts of this clone. The chain carries TRBV23-1 and TRBJ1-3; D is unresolved. TRBV23-1 has ORF status, its function being uncertain. The CDR3 sequence is 16 residues long. Trimming cost V 6 bases and J 0 bases, with 15 bases left between them. CDR3 amino acids: CASSRTRAISGNTIYF. CDR3 nucleotide sequence: TGCGCCAGCAGCCGGACTAGGGCCATCTCTGGAAACACCATATATTTT.

The gene calls are TRBV15 and TRBJ2-2; D is perhaps TRBD1 or TRBD2 (5 bases each). CDR1 and CDR2 (germline): LNHNV, YYDKDF (reference sequence). The CDR3 spans 15 residues. The V gene lost 1 base and the J gene lost 4 bases, with 10 bases spanning the gap. The CDR3 nucleotides read TGTGCCACCAGCAGAGGGGGGAGTCTCACCGGGGAGCTGTTTTTT. The encoded protein is CATSRGGSLTGELFF.

This clone was detected once. The chain employs TRBV12-1 and TRBJ2-1; the D call in the table, TRBD1, was not verified against the DNA. TRBV12-1 is classified as a pseudogene. The CDR3 contains 13 residues. CDR3 DNA: TGTGCCAGCAGCTTAGGGGGTAGACATGAGCAGTTCTTC. Translating gives CASSLGGRHEQFF.

This clone was observed many times. V usage is TRBV6-8 and J usage is TRBJ1-1, with TRBD1 matching 11 bases. Germline V CDR1 and CDR2: MNHGY, SAAAGT. V shed 2 bases, J shed 3 bases, and the junction held 8 bases outside the gene matches. The length of the CDR3 is 17 residues. Here the CDR3 DNA reads TGTGCCAGCAGTTACGAGGACAGGGGGCGTTTGGACACTGAAGCTTTCTTT. Residues: CASSYEDRGRLDTEAFF.

V is TRBV29-1 and J is TRBJ2-1; TRBD2 matches 9 bases. Germline CDR1 SQVTM, CDR2 ANQGSEA. The ends lost 8 bases at V and 9 bases at J; junction bases unmatched: 11. There are 13 residues in the CDR3. In nucleotides, the CDR3 is TGCAGCCCGTCTCGCGGGGGGGCGGGTGAGCAGTTCTTC. This gives the protein CSPSRGGAGEQFF.

This clone was seen ten or more times. The rearrangement joins TRBV7-6 to TRBJ2-7; 8 nucleotides align to TRBD2. The germline V gene encodes CDR1 SGHVS and CDR2 FNYEAQ. The CDR3 covers 15 residues. The trim removed 5 bases at V and 2 bases at J, leaving 8 bases unmatched. The CDR3 bases are TGTGCCAGCAGCCGGGGGGGAACAGGGCCCTACGAGCAGTACTTC. Residues: CASSRGGTGPYEQYF.

Only a few counts were recorded for this clone. CDR3 region: CASSIVGTLNNEQFF. The CDR3 nucleotides are TGTGCCAGTAGTATAGTTGGGACACTTAACAATGAGCAGTTCTTC. The chain couples TRBV19 to TRBJ2-1, with a possible D match to TRBD1 (6 bases). V lost 1 base, J lost 5 bases, and 12 bases lay in between. Looked up from germline, CDR1 is LNHDA and CDR2 is SQIVND (reference sequence). CDR3 length: 15 amino acids. Drawing the rest from reference TRBV19 and TRBJ2-1, the complete variable domain is DGGITQSPKYLFRKEGQNVTLSCEQNLNHDAMYWYRQDPGQGLRLIYYSQIVNDFQKGDIAEGYSVSREKKESFPLTVTSAQKNPTAFYLCASSIVGTLNNEQFFGPGTRLTVL.

The chain has TRBV15 and TRBJ1-5, with no clear D. The V gene's germline CDR1 is LNHNV and CDR2 YYDKDF (reference sequence). Trimming cost V 0 bases and J 6 bases, with 12 bases left between them. CDR3 size: 15 residues. The CDR3, as DNA: TGTGCCACCAGCAGAGATCGGCAGGCAGGTCAGCCCCAGCATTTT. This sequence encodes CATSRDRQAGQPQHF.

This clone has only a few counts. This rearrangement joins TRBV19 to TRBJ2-1; D is uncertain. The CDR3 spans 12 residues. V lost 3 bases and J lost 7, with 7 bases in between. Germline V gene data show CDR1 as LNHDA and CDR2 as SQIVND (reference sequence). The chain's CDR3 is CASSIYRNEQFF. CDR3 DNA: TGTGCCAGTAGTATCTACAGAAATGAGCAGTTCTTC. The variable domain in full, completed from reference TRBV19 and TRBJ2-1, reads DGGITQSPKYLFRKEGQNVTLSCEQNLNHDAMYWYRQDPGQGLRLIYYSQIVNDFQKGDIAEGYSVSREKKESFPLTVTSAQKNPTAFYLCASSIYRNEQFFGPGTRLTVL.

CDR3 in amino acids: CSVEDTSGGYTF. The CDR3 DNA reads TGCAGCGTAGAGGACACATCGGGGGGCTACACCTTC. This rearrangement joins TRBV29-1 to TRBJ1-2; a possible D gene is TRBD1 (5 bases). Germline-derived CDR1 and CDR2 are SQVTM and ANQGSEA. The CDR3 covers 12 residues. Trimming removed 6 bases at V and 8 bases at J, with 16 bases between.

This clone was detected a few times. The V call is TRBV6-8, the J call TRBJ2-2; the D gene could be TRBD1 or TRBD2 (5 bases each). Germline CDR1 reads MNHGY; CDR2 reads SAAAGT. V lost 10 bases and J 7 bases, leaving 16 bases between the germline ends. There are 13 residues in the CDR3. CDR3 bases: TGTGCCACCGAGATCGGGGCGGGCGGGGAGCTGTTTTTT. Encoded protein: CATEIGAGGELFF.

The V and J genes are TRBV6-8 and TRBJ2-7; 7 positions match TRBD1. CDR3 size: 14 residues. Germline lookup yields CDR1 MNHGY and CDR2 SAAAGT. Germline trimming cut 5 bases from V and 2 bases from J; bases unmatched to any gene: 6. The CDR3 region is CASSDPQGAYEQYF. In DNA, the CDR3 is TGTGCCAGCAGTGACCCCCAGGGGGCCTACGAGCAGTACTTC.

J is TRBJ2-1 and V is TRBV5-1, with 8 bases fitting TRBD1. The CDR3 loop spans 14 amino acids. V lost 3 bases and J lost 8; bases outside the gene matches: 7. The germline V gene encodes CDR1 SGHRS and CDR2 YFSETQ. The DNA of the CDR3 is TGCGCCAGCAGCTCTGGACAGGGATTCGATGAGCAGTTCTTC. Its protein product is CASSSGQGFDEQFF. The full variable domain, in which reference TRBV5-1 and TRBJ2-1 provide the parts outside the CDR3, is KAGVTQTPRYLIKTRGQQVTLSCSPISGHRSVSWYQQTPGQGLQFLFEYFSETQRNKGNFPGRFSGRQFSNSRSEMNVSTLELGDSALYLCASSSGQGFDEQFFGPGTRLTVL.

This clone turned up a few times. The rearrangement joins TRBV7-6 to TRBJ2-5; 8 bases match TRBD2. This CDR3 comprises 15 residues. Looked up from germline, CDR1 is SGHVS and CDR2 is FNYEAQ. Trimming took 1 base from V and 2 from J; bases not matched to a gene: 3. The CDR3 DNA follows: TGTGCCAGCAGCTTAGTTCGCGGGGGGCAAGAGACCCAGTACTTC. Its protein product is CASSLVRGGQETQYF.

The V and J genes are TRBV30 and TRBJ1-1; 7 bases align to TRBD1. V gave up 5 bases and J gave up 10 bases; unmatched junction bases: 10. This CDR3 is built from 12 residues. Germline V gene data show CDR1 as GTSNPN and CDR2 as SVGIG (reference sequence). The CDR3 DNA reads TGTGCCTGGGAAGGGGGCACCGGAGGAGCTTTCTTT. This sequence encodes CAWEGGTGGAFF.

In its sample, this clone was seen a few times. The rearrangement links TRBV6-8 to TRBJ2-2, with a weak D call TRBD1 (6 bases). This CDR3 comprises 16 residues. V lost 4 bases, J lost 4 bases, and 16 bases lay in between. The germline gives CDR1 MNHGY, CDR2 SAAAGT. The DNA of the CDR3 is TGTGCCAGCAGTTTCGAGACAGGAACCCTCACCGGGGAGCTGTTTTTT. Translating gives CASSFETGTLTGELFF.

The CDR3, as DNA: TGTGCCAGCAGCTTTAGTGGATTGAGCTCCTACAATGAGCAGTTCTTC. Translating gives CASSFSGLSSYNEQFF. The rearrangement joins TRBV9 to TRBJ2-1; no clear D gene. The CDR3 totals 16 residues. CDR1 and CDR2 (germline): SGDLS, YYNGEE. V was pared by 4 bases and J by 0 bases, with 14 bases between.

This clone was detected ten times or more. This chain uses TRBV23-1 with TRBJ1-1; D ambiguous. TRBV23-1 is filed as an ORF, its function uncertain. V lost 6 bases, J lost 0 bases, and 8 bases lay in between. This CDR3 spans 13 amino acids. CDR3 nucleotides: TGCGCCAGCAGCCTAGGCCTGAACACTGAAGCTTTCTTT. Its translation: CASSLGLNTEAFF.

This clone is classed as medium-sized (0.01 to 0.1%). The chain couples TRBV6-8 to TRBJ2-3, with D unresolved. V lost 8 bases and J lost 0, with 15 bases in between. The CDR3 is 15 amino acids. Germline lookup yields CDR1 MNHGY and CDR2 SAAAGT. DNA of the CDR3: TGTGCCAGCCAATTCCCGGGCTCTAGCACAGATACGCAGTATTTT. Translating gives CASQFPGSSTDTQYF.

CDR3 protein: CASSTGQETDTQYF. The CDR3 region has the DNA TGCGCCAGCAGCACGGGACAGGAAACAGATACGCAGTATTTT. The chain links TRBV5-1 to TRBJ2-3, with TRBD1 matching over 8 bases. Germline CDR1 is SGHRS and CDR2 is YFSETQ. The CDR3 sequence is 14 residues long. V dropped 4 bases and J dropped 3; count of bases not matched to a gene: 4. Combining the CDR3 with reference TRBV5-1 and TRBJ2-3 gives the whole variable domain KAGVTQTPRYLIKTRGQQVTLSCSPISGHRSVSWYQQTPGQGLQFLFEYFSETQRNKGNFPGRFSGRQFSNSRSEMNVSTLELGDSALYLCASSTGQETDTQYFGPGTRLTVL.

This clone was recorded at least ten times. The chain is built from TRBV11-3 and TRBJ1-5, with TRBD1 matching over 7 bases. Germline assignment: CDR1 SGHNT and CDR2 YENEEA. J lost 6 bases, V lost 7 bases, and 15 bases had no gene match. CDR3 length: 16 amino acids. The CDR3 DNA reads TGTGCCAGCACCACAACATCCCAGGGGGTGGTTCAGCCCCAGCATTTT. Translated: CASTTTSQGVVQPQHF.

This clone came up a few times. This chain joins TRBV5-1 and TRBJ2-2, with D unresolved. The CDR3 contains 15 residues. Germline V gives CDR1 SGHRS, CDR2 YFSETQ. V gave up 0 bases and J gave up 5 bases, with 11 bases separating them. The CDR3 nucleotides read TGCGCCAGCAGCTTGGTCCCAGATCAAACCGGGGAGCTGTTTTTT. It yields the protein CASSLVPDQTGELFF.

This clone was seen a handful of times. The chain uses TRBV11-3 and TRBJ2-7; D might be TRBD1 or TRBD2, each matching 5 bases. The germline V gene encodes CDR1 SGHNT and CDR2 YENEEA. There are 14 residues in the CDR3. V was clipped by 8 bases and J by 2 bases, with 16 bases between them. For the CDR3, the DNA is TGTGCCAGCGGGGGAAATAGTCCCCCCTACGAGCAGTACTTC. It is translated as CASGGNSPPYEQYF. The full variable domain, completed using reference TRBV11-3 and TRBJ2-7, is EAGVVQSPRYKIIEKKQPVAFWCNPISGHNTLYWYLQNLGQGPELLIRYENEEAVDDSQLPKDRFSAERLKGVDSTLKIQPAELGDSAVYLCASGGNSPPYEQYFGPGTRLTVT.